The rows below give T cell receptor beta chains drawn from one sample of a study of blood T cell repertoires in COVID-19. Sequencing used immunoSEQ multiplex PCR; TCRdb keeps in-frame clones, though not all of them. Of 83,000 or so clones in the sample, roughly 78% were seen once. Specimen: peripheral blood. The receptor source for this set is a human donor in a cohort sampled during active COVID-19. The CDR3 runs from the conserved cysteine through the conserved F or W. D genes are given only for firm matches. Where a row states a size, it is once, few, many or the class of an expanded clone; other rows omit it.

V	D	J	size	length	DNA	CDR3
TRBV15	.	TRBJ2-5	.	12	TGTGCCACCAGCAGAGGGGCGGAGACCCAGTACTTC	CATSRGAETQYF
TRBV7-8	TRBD1	TRBJ2-7	.	15	TGTGCCAGCAGCCCGGGGACAGGGTTCTTCGGGGAGCAGTACTTC	CASSPGTGFFGEQYF
TRBV20-1	TRBD2	TRBJ2-2	.	16	TGCAGTGCTAGTGCCGGGACTAGCGGGGGGGGAGCGGAGCTGTTTTTT	CSASAGTSGGGAELFF
TRBV5-4	.	TRBJ2-3	.	14	TGTGCCAGCAGCTTGGGGACTCGCACAGATACGCAGTATTTT	CASSLGTRTDTQYF
TRBV7-2	.	TRBJ1-2	.	13	TGTGCCAGCAGCTTAGTCGTTAGTCGGGGCTACACCTTC	CASSLVVSRGYTF
TRBV7-9	.	TRBJ1-6	.	16	TGTGCCAGCAGCTTAGGCCAGGGCTTCTATAATTCACCCCTCCACTTT	CASSLGQGFYNSPLHF
TRBV7-2	TRBD1	TRBJ1-1	.	14	TGTGCCAGCAGCTTAAGACAGGGGAACACTGAAGCTTTCTTT	CASSLRQGNTEAFF
TRBV6-1	TRBD2	TRBJ2-3	once	17	TGTGCCAGCAGTGAAGGTAGCGGGGGCCTTTACACAGATACGCAGTATTTT	CASSEGSGGLYTDTQYF
TRBV7-3	TRBD2	TRBJ2-1	.	16	TGTGCCAGCAGCTTAGCGGCGGGGGTCGGCTACAATGAGCAGTTCTTC	CASSLAAGVGYNEQFF
TRBV9	.	TRBJ2-1	.	15	TGTGCCAGCAGCGTGACGGGGAGCTCCTACAATGAGCAGTTCTTC	CASSVTGSSYNEQFF
TRBV7-6	.	TRBJ2-2	.	16	TGTGCCAGCAGCTCCAACAGGGCTTCGAACACCGGGGAGCTGTTTTTT	CASSSNRASNTGELFF
TRBV4-2	TRBD2	TRBJ2-3	.	16	TGTGCCAGCAGCCAACACGGGACGCGGGGGACAGATACGCAGTATTTT	CASSQHGTRGTDTQYF
TRBV3-1/TRBV3-2	TRBD1	TRBJ2-5	.	18	TGTGCCAGCAGCCACACAGGGGGCGTCCGCCGACGTCAAGAGACCCAGTACTTC	CASSHTGGVRRRQETQYF
TRBV7-2	TRBD2	TRBJ2-1	.	15	TGTGCCAGCAGCTCTTGGGCGGAACTAGCGAATGAGCAGTTCTTC	CASSSWAELANEQFF